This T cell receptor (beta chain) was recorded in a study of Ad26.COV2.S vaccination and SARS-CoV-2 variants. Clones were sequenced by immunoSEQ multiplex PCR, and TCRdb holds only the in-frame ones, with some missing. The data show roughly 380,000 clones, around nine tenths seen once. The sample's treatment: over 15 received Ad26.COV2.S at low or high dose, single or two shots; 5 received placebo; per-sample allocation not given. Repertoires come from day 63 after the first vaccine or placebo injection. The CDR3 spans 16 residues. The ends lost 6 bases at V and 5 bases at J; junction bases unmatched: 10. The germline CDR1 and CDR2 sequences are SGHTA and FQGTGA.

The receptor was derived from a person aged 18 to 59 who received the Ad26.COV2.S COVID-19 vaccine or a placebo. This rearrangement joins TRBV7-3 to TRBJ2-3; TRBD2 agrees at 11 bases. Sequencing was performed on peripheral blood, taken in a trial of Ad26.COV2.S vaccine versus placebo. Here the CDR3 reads CASSPRTSGLVDTQYF. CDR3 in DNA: TGTGCCAGCAGTCCTAGGACTAGCGGGCTGGTAGATACGCAGTATTTT.